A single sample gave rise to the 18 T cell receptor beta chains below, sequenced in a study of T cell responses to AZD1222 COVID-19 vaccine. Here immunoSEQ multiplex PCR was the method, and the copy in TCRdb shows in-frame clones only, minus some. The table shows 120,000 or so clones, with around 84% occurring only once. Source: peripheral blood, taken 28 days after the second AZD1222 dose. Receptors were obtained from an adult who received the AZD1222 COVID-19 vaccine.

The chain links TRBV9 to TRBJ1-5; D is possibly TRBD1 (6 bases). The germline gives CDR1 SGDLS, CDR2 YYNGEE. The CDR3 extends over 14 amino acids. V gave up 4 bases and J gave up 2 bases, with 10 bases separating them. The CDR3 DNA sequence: TGTGCCAGCAGCCAGGGGTCGGGCAATCAGCCCCAGCATTTT. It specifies CASSQGSGNQPQHF.

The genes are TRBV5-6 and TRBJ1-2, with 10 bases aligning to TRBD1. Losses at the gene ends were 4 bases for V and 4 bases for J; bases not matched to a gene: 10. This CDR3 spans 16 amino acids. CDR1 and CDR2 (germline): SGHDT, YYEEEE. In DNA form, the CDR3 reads TGTGCCAGCAGCCCGGGACAGGGGAGCGTCCTCTATGGCTACACCTTC. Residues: CASSPGQGSVLYGYTF.

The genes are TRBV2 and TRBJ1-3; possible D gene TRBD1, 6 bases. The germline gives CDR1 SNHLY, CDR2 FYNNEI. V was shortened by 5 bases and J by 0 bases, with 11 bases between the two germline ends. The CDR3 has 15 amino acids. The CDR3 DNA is TGTGCCAGCAGTCAACAGGGACTCTCTGGAAACACCATATATTTT. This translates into CASSQQGLSGNTIYF. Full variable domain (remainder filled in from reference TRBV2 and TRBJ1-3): EPEVTQTPSHQVTQMGQEVILRCVPISNHLYFYWYRQILGQKVEFLVSFYNNEISEKSEIFDDQFSVERPDGSNFTLKIRSTKLEDSAMYFCASSQQGLSGNTIYFGEGSWLTVV.

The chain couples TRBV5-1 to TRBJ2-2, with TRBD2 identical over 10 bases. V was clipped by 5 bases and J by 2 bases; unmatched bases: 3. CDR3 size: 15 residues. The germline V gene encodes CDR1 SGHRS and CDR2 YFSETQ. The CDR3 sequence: CASRSGGENTGELFF. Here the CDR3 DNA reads TGCGCCAGCAGAAGCGGGGGGGAAAACACCGGGGAGCTGTTTTTT.

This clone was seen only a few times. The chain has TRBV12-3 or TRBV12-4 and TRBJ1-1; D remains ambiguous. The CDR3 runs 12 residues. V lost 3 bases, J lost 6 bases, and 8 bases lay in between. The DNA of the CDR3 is TGTGCCAGCAGTTTTAAATCCCCTGAAGCTTTCTTT. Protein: CASSFKSPEAFF.

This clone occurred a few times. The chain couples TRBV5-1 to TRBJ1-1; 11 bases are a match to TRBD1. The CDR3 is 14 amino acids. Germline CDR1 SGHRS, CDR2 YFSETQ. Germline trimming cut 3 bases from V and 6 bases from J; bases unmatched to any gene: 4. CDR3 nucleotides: TGCGCCAGCAGCTCAGGACAGGGGGCTGCTGAAGCTTTCTTT. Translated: CASSSGQGAAEAFF.

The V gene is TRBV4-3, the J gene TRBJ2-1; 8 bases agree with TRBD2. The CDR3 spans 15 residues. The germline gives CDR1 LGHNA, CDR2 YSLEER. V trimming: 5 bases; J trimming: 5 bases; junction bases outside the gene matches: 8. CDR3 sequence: CASSYLAGPDNEQFF. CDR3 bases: TGCGCCAGCAGCTACTTAGCGGGGCCAGACAATGAGCAGTTCTTC.

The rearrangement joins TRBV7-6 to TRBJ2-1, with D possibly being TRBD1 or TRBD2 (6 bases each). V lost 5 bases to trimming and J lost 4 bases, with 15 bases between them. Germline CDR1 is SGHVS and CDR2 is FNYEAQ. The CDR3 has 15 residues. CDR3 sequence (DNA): TGTGCCAGCAGCCCAATGCGGGGACAATACAATGAGCAGTTCTTC. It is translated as CASSPMRGQYNEQFF.

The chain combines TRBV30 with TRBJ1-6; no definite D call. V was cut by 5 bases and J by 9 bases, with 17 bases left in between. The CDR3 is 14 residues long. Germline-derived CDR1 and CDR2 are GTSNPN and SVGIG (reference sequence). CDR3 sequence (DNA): TGTGCCTGGGGGCGCGGTTCGGGGAGTTCACCCCTCCACTTT. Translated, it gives CAWGRGSGSSPLHF.

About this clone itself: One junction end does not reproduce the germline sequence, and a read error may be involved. The CDR3 loop reads CASSLAGGPNEQFF. The CDR3 coding sequence is TGTGCTAGCAGCCTAGCGGGGGGGCCGAATGAGCAGTTCTTC. The chain couples TRBV7-7 to TRBJ2-1; 12 bases line up with TRBD2. Per germline, CDR1 SSHAT and CDR2 FNYEAQ (reference sequence). The CDR3 spans 14 residues.

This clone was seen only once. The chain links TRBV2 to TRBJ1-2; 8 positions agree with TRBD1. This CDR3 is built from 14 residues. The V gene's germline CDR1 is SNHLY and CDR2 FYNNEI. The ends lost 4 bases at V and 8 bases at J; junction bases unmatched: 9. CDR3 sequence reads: CASSVLSGGNGYTF. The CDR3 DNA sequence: TGTGCCAGCAGTGTTTTGTCAGGGGGCAACGGCTACACCTTC.

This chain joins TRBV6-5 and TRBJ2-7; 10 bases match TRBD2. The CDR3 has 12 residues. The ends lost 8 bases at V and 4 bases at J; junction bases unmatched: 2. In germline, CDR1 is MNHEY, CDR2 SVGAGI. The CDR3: CASHSGGYEQYF. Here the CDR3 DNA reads TGTGCCAGCCATAGCGGGGGGTACGAGCAGTACTTC.

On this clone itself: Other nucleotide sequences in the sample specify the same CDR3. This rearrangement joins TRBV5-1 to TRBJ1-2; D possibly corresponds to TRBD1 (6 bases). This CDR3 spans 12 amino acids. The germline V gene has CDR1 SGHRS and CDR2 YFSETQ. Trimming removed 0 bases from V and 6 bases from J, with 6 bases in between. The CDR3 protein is CASSLEGDGYTF. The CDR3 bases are TGCGCCAGCAGCTTGGAGGGGGATGGCTACACCTTC.

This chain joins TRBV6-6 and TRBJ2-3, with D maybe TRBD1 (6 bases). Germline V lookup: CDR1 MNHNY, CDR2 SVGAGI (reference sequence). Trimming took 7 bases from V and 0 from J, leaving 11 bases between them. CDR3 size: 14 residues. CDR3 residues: CASIDRLSTDTQYF. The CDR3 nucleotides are TGTGCCAGCATTGACAGGCTTAGCACAGATACGCAGTATTTT.

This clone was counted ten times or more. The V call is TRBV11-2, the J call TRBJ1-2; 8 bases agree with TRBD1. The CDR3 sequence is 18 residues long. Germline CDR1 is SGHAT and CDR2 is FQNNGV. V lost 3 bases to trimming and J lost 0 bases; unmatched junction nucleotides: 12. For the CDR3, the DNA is TGTGCCAGCAGCTTGTACGGAGCCAGGGGGCGGCCTAACTATGGCTACACCTTC. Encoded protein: CASSLYGARGRPNYGYTF.

The DNA of the CDR3 is TGTGCCAGCAGCGTCACTCAGGGAGCCGTCCCACTCTATGGCTACACCTTC. Its translation: CASSVTQGAVPLYGYTF. The chain uses TRBV9 and TRBJ1-2; tentative D call: TRBD1 (5 bases). In germline, CDR1 is SGDLS, CDR2 YYNGEE. The V and J ends lost 2 bases and 4 bases respectively, with 21 bases between them. This CDR3 region has 17 residues.

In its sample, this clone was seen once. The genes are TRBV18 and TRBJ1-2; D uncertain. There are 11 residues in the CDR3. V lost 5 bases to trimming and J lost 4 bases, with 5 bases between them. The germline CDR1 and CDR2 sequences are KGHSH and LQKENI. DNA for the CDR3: TGTGCCAGCTCAACTAGCTATGGCTACACCTTC. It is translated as CASSTSYGYTF. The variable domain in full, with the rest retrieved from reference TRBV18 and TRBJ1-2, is NAGVMQNPRHLVRRRGQEARLRCSPMKGHSHVYWYRQLPEEGLKFMVYLQKENIIDESGMPKERFSAEFPKEGPSILRIQQVVRGDSAAYFCASSTSYGYTFGSGTRLTVV.

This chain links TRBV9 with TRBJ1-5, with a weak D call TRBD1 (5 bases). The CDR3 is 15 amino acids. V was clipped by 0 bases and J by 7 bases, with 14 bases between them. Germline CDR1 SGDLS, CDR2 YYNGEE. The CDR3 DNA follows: TGTGCCAGCAGCGTAGCTGGGGACTCAGACCAGCCCCAGCATTTT. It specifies CASSVAGDSDQPQHF.